These 27 T cell receptor beta chains came from one sample sequenced in a study of blood T cell repertoires in COVID-19. TCRdb's table, derived via immunoSEQ multiplex PCR, lists solely in-frame clones and lacks some. This sample has 250,000 to 300,000 clones, with about 80% found just once. Material for sequencing was PBMCs or T cells enriched from blood (not recorded which). These receptors came from a man aged 25-40 years with acute COVID-19.

The chain recombines TRBV19 with TRBJ2-5, with a possible D match to TRBD2 (6 bases). Between the trimmed V and J ends, which lost 1 base and 6 bases, there was a span of 21 bases. The CDR3 contains 17 residues. The V gene's germline CDR1 is LNHDA and CDR2 SQIVND (reference sequence). The CDR3 sequence: CASSIGAVGVGGQTQYF. DNA for the CDR3: TGTGCCAGTAGTATAGGGGCAGTGGGGGTCGGGGGTCAGACCCAGTACTTC.

The J gene is TRBJ2-3, the V gene TRBV27; TRBD2 aligns across 14 bases. CDR3 size: 17 residues. V was pared by 1 base and J by 4 bases, with 4 bases of the junction left unmatched. CDR1 and CDR2 (germline): MNHEY, SMNVEV (reference sequence). This CDR3 reads CASSLWGLAGVPDTQYF. The CDR3 region has the DNA TGTGCCAGCAGTTTATGGGGACTAGCGGGGGTCCCAGATACGCAGTATTTT.

This clone has only a few counts. The V call is TRBV6-4, the J call TRBJ1-6; D remains ambiguous. The CDR3 spans 15 residues. V lost 6 bases to trimming and J lost 10 bases, with 19 bases between them. Germline V gives CDR1 MRHNA, CDR2 SNTAGT. The CDR3 nucleotides are TGTGCCAGCAGGGAGGATGAGGCGACGGGGTCACCCCTCCACTTT. This codes for CASREDEATGSPLHF.

This clone was detected only a few times. J is TRBJ1-2 and V is TRBV28; 7 nucleotides align to TRBD1. The CDR3 runs 14 residues. Germline CDR1 is MDHEN and CDR2 is SYDVKM. The ends lost 5 bases at V and 4 bases at J; junction bases unmatched: 7. The CDR3: CASSPGTETYGYTF. In nucleotides, the CDR3 is TGTGCCAGCAGTCCCGGGACAGAGACCTATGGCTACACCTTC.

This chain uses TRBV6-5 with TRBJ2-7; 9 positions agree with TRBD1. The CDR3 covers 15 residues. With V trimmed by 5 bases and J by 6 bases, 11 bases remained unmatched. The germline CDR1 and CDR2 sequences are MNHEY and SVGAGI. The CDR3 region has the DNA TGTGCCAGCAGTACCTCCGGGACAGGGAGGTCCGAGCAGTACGTC. Translated, it gives CASSTSGTGRSEQYV.

The chain is built from TRBV5-1 and TRBJ1-1, with a weak D call TRBD1 (6 bases). CDR3 length: 14 residues. In germline, CDR1 is SGHRS, CDR2 YFSETQ. The V gene lost 2 bases and the J gene lost 5 bases, with 13 bases spanning the gap. The CDR3 DNA sequence: TGCGCCAGCAGCTTTCTAGGGGGAAGTACTGAAGCTTTCTTT. It is translated as CASSFLGGSTEAFF.

The chain recombines TRBV15 with TRBJ1-4; D unresolved. V gave up 5 bases and J gave up 0 bases, with 10 bases separating them. This CDR3 is 15 amino acids long. Germline-derived CDR1 and CDR2 are LNHNV and YYDKDF (reference sequence). In DNA form, the CDR3 reads TGTGCCACCAGCGCCCTACTTGCAACTAATGAAAAACTGTTTTTT. Translated, it gives CATSALLATNEKLFF. The full variable domain, its missing parts supplied by reference TRBV15 and TRBJ1-4, is DAMVIQNPRYQVTQFGKPVTLSCSQTLNHNVMYWYQQKSSQAPKLLFHYYDKDFNNEADTPDNFQSRRPNTSFCFLDIRSPGLGDTAMYLCATSALLATNEKLFFGSGTQLSVL.

V is TRBV28 and J is TRBJ1-5; D is uncertain. Trimming cost V 7 bases and J 6 bases, with 10 bases left between them. Germline V CDR1 and CDR2: MDHEN, SYDVKM. The length of the CDR3 is 12 residues. In nucleotides, the CDR3 is TGTGCCAGCACCCTGATCGGTCAGCCCCAGCATTTT. Amino acids: CASTLIGQPQHF.

The gene calls are TRBV28 and TRBJ2-1; no definite D call. Per the germline V gene, CDR1 is MDHEN and CDR2 is SYDVKM. This CDR3 has 12 amino acids. Trimming took off 10 bases at V and 1 base at J, with 8 bases between the two ends. CDR3 loop: CATTPSYNEQFF. In DNA form, the CDR3 reads TGTGCCACCACACCATCCTACAATGAGCAGTTCTTC. Full variable domain (outside the CDR3, taken from reference TRBV28 and TRBJ2-1): DVKVTQSSRYLVKRTGEKVFLECVQDMDHENMFWYRQDPGLGLRLIYFSYDVKMKEKGDIPEGYSVSREKKERFSLILESASTNQTSMYLCATTPSYNEQFFGPGTRLTVL.

V gene TRBV19 combines with J gene TRBJ2-1, with D maybe TRBD1 (5 bases). This CDR3 is built from 14 residues. V was clipped by 5 bases and J by 4 bases, with 12 bases between them. CDR1 is LNHDA, CDR2 SQIVND, per germline (reference sequence). DNA for the CDR3: TGTGCCAGTAGTGGGGCGGAGCCATACAATGAGCAGTTCTTC. It translates to CASSGAEPYNEQFF.

This clone was recorded a few times. V gene TRBV19 combines with J gene TRBJ1-2; D possibly corresponds to TRBD1 (5 bases). Germline assignment: CDR1 LNHDA and CDR2 SQIVND (reference sequence). This CDR3 has 15 amino acids. Trimming left V 3 bases short and J 0 bases short, with 11 bases between. The CDR3 DNA is TGTGCCAGTAGTATCCCCCAGGGTGCTAACTATGGCTACACCTTC. Encoded protein: CASSIPQGANYGYTF.

The rearrangement uses TRBV16 and TRBJ2-7; 8 bases are a match to TRBD2. The CDR3 has 18 residues. V trimming: 0 bases; J trimming: 5 bases; junction bases outside the gene matches: 15. Germline CDR1 reads KGHSY; CDR2 reads FQNENV. CDR3 sequence reads: CASSQSIGGGRSLDEQYV. DNA of the CDR3: TGTGCCAGCAGCCAATCGATCGGGGGGGGCCGTTCCCTCGACGAGCAGTACGTC.

This rearrangement joins TRBV19 to TRBJ1-5; the D is unclear. CDR1 is LNHDA and CDR2 is SQIVND in the germline V gene (reference sequence). This CDR3 is built from 12 residues. Trimming took 5 bases from V and 5 from J, leaving 7 bases between them. CDR3 nucleotides: TGTGCCAGTAGTTTCCTATATCAGCCCCAGCATTTT. Its translation is CASSFLYQPQHF.

The CDR3 DNA is TGTGCCTGGTCGGGCGAGCAGTACGTC. Its translation is CAWSGEQYV. J is TRBJ2-7 and V is TRBV27; D is undetermined. The CDR3 contains 9 residues. Trimming took off 11 bases at V and 6 bases at J, with 8 bases between the two ends. Germline loops: CDR1 MNHEY, CDR2 SMNVEV (reference sequence).

The V and J genes are TRBV24-1 and TRBJ1-2; D gene unclear. Deletions cut 5 bases from V and 7 bases from J, with 13 bases between. Germline-derived CDR1 and CDR2 are KGHDR and SFDVKD. The CDR3 runs to 13 residues. The CDR3 loop is CATSAPGGGGYTF. The CDR3, as DNA: TGTGCCACCAGTGCCCCCGGAGGTGGTGGCTACACCTTC.

This clone was picked up a small number of times. The genes are TRBV6-5 and TRBJ2-5, with TRBD2 as a possible D gene (5 bases). Germline CDR1 reads MNHEY; CDR2 reads SVGAGI. Trimming took 6 bases from V and 1 from J, leaving 9 bases between them. The CDR3 loop spans 13 amino acids. The CDR3 reads CASRRTVQETQYF. The CDR3 DNA is TGTGCCAGCAGGCGGACTGTCCAAGAGACCCAGTACTTC.

This chain uses TRBV6-5 with TRBJ2-2; D might be TRBD2 (6 bases). Trimming removed 5 bases from V and 7 bases from J, with 17 bases in between. Looked up from germline, CDR1 is MNHEY and CDR2 is SVGAGI. The CDR3 covers 15 residues. CDR3 coding DNA: TGTGCCAGCAGTCAACTAGAGGGCGGGGTCGGGGAGCTGTTTTTT. Translating it yields CASSQLEGGVGELFF.

A single count supports this clone. This rearrangement joins TRBV11-2 to TRBJ1-2; D call uncertain. This CDR3 has 13 residues. CDR1 and CDR2 from the germline V gene are SGHAT and FQNNGV. V gave up 5 bases and J gave up 3 bases, with 10 bases separating them. For the CDR3, the DNA is TGTGCCAGCAGCCCCACTGAGGACTATGGCTACACCTTC. Protein product: CASSPTEDYGYTF.

The V call is TRBV12-5, the J call TRBJ1-1, with 10 nucleotides matching TRBD1. Trimming at V came to 2 bases and at J to 4 bases, leaving 7 bases not matched to a gene. The germline CDR1 and CDR2 sequences are LGHNT and FRNRAP. The CDR3 contains 16 residues. The CDR3 reads CASGLPSGQGITEAFF. DNA for the CDR3: TGTGCTAGTGGTTTGCCCTCGGGACAGGGGATCACTGAAGCTTTCTTT.

The chain is built from TRBV6-1 and TRBJ1-6, with D tentatively TRBD1 (5 bases). V was clipped by 3 bases and J by 13 bases, with 10 bases between them. The CDR3 sequence is 12 residues long. Germline V lookup: CDR1 MNHNS, CDR2 SASEGT. CDR3 DNA sequence: TGTGCCAGCAGTGATCGGGGGGGTCCCCTCCACTTT. Translation gives CASSDRGGPLHF.

The chain has TRBV5-4 and TRBJ1-3; possibly TRBD1 for D (6 bases). CDR1 is SGHNT and CDR2 is YYREEE in the germline V gene (reference sequence). Trimming stripped 4 bases from V and 4 bases from J, with 12 bases between. This CDR3 spans 14 amino acids. CDR3 sequence: CASSLRTEGNTIYF. The DNA of the CDR3 is TGTGCCAGCAGCCTTAGGACAGAAGGAAACACCATATATTTT.

V usage is TRBV3-1 (or the pseudogene TRBV3-2) and J usage is TRBJ1-6; the match to TRBD1 covers 8 bases. V trimming: 3 bases; J trimming: 9 bases; junction bases outside the gene matches: 10. Per germline, CDR1 LGHDT and CDR2 YNNKEL (reference sequence). The CDR3 length is 16 residues. DNA of the CDR3: TGTGCCAGCAGCCATGACCGGGACAGGTGGGGTTCACCCCTCCACTTT. It translates to CASSHDRDRWGSPLHF.

The chain is built from TRBV27 and TRBJ2-7; TRBD1 aligns across 7 bases. J lost 3 bases, V lost 2 bases, and 1 base had no gene match. The CDR3 loop spans 13 amino acids. The germline gives CDR1 MNHEY, CDR2 SMNVEV (reference sequence). CDR3 in amino acids: CASSLAGGYEQYV. Written as DNA, the CDR3 is TGTGCCAGCAGTTTAGCAGGGGGCTACGAGCAGTACGTC.

V usage is TRBV27 and J usage is TRBJ1-5; possibly TRBD1 for D (5 bases). Germline V CDR1 and CDR2: MNHEY, SMNVEV (reference sequence). V lost 3 bases to trimming and J lost 0 bases, with 9 bases between them. The CDR3 has 15 residues. The CDR3 DNA reads as TGTGCCAGCAGTTTGGTCAGGGATAGCAATCAGCCCCAGCATTTT. Translated: CASSLVRDSNQPQHF.

Of note for this clone: The sample contains more than one DNA sequence encoding this CDR3. The rearrangement links TRBV11-3 to TRBJ1-1; D is uncertain. There are 13 residues in the CDR3. Looked up from germline, CDR1 is SGHNT and CDR2 is YENEEA. Trimming took off 3 bases at V and 0 bases at J, with 5 bases between the two ends. The CDR3 sequence is CASSLAVNTEAFF. CDR3 DNA sequence: TGTGCCAGCAGCTTGGCGGTGAACACTGAAGCTTTCTTT. The full variable domain, with the rest looked up from reference TRBV11-3 and TRBJ1-1, is EAGVVQSPRYKIIEKKQPVAFWCNPISGHNTLYWYLQNLGQGPELLIRYENEEAVDDSQLPKDRFSAERLKGVDSTLKIQPAELGDSAVYLCASSLAVNTEAFFGQGTRLTVV.

The gene calls are TRBV10-1 and TRBJ2-4; unclear D gene. The CDR3 length is 14 residues. V shed 2 bases and J shed 6 bases, with 11 bases lying between them. Per germline, CDR1 WNHNN and CDR2 SYGVQD (reference sequence). CDR3 protein: CASSEIELRNIQYF. CDR3 DNA: TGCGCCAGCAGTGAGATTGAATTGAGAAACATTCAGTACTTC.

This clone has just one count. The gene calls are TRBV15 and TRBJ1-6; 9 bases line up with TRBD1. Germline assignment: CDR1 LNHNV and CDR2 YYDKDF (reference sequence). Losses at the gene ends were 7 bases for V and 7 bases for J; bases not matched to a gene: 8. The CDR3 runs 15 residues. CDR3 amino acids: CATTQGTGSNSPLHF. In DNA form, the CDR3 reads TGTGCCACCACCCAAGGGACAGGGAGCAATTCACCCCTCCACTTT.